Each of the 9 T cell receptor beta chains below was sequenced from the same sample in a study of blood T cell repertoires in COVID-19. Generated by immunoSEQ multiplex PCR, the TCRdb table keeps only in-frame clones and is missing some. Seen here are 110,000 to 150,000 clones, roughly 80% observed once, and the top ten hold over 5%. The sample taken for sequencing was PBMCs or T cells enriched from blood (not recorded which). The receptors derive from a woman aged 50 to 60 who had recovered from COVID-19.

The chain carries TRBV7-6 and TRBJ1-3; possibly TRBD1 for D (6 bases). The CDR3 consists of 15 residues. The V gene's germline CDR1 is SGHVS and CDR2 FNYEAQ. With 5 bases removed from V and 8 bases from J, the gap between germline ends came to 19 bases. The DNA of the CDR3 is TGTGCCAGCAGCCCTACCAGGACAGCCGTGGACACCATATATTTT. This codes for CASSPTRTAVDTIYF.

This sequence joins TRBV5-1 and TRBJ2-7; maybe TRBD2 (5 bases). Germline values: CDR1 SGHRS, CDR2 YFSETQ. CDR3 size: 12 residues. V lost 4 bases and J 4 bases, leaving 9 bases between the germline ends. DNA for the CDR3: TGCGCCAGCAGCCCCGCGGGTTACGAGCAGTACTTC. It yields the protein CASSPAGYEQYF.

The chain couples TRBV2 to TRBJ1-1; weak D call: TRBD1 (5 bases). V lost 7 bases, J lost 3 bases, and 18 bases lay in between. The CDR3 totals 15 residues. Germline CDR1 reads SNHLY; CDR2 reads FYNNEI. The CDR3 is CASTGRGSPYTEAFF. DNA of the CDR3: TGTGCCAGCACTGGGCGGGGCAGCCCCTACACTGAAGCTTTCTTT.

The chain joins TRBV28 to TRBJ1-2; 8 bases agree with TRBD1. CDR1 is MDHEN, CDR2 SYDVKM, per germline. V lost 5 bases, J lost 8 bases, and 13 bases stayed unmatched. There are 15 residues in the CDR3. CDR3 amino acids: CASSPGTGGVGGYTF. The DNA of the CDR3 is TGTGCCAGCAGTCCCGGGACAGGAGGGGTTGGGGGCTACACCTTC.

The chain combines TRBV9 with TRBJ1-3; tentatively, D is TRBD1 (5 bases). Trimming stripped 0 bases from V and 1 base from J, with 11 bases between. The germline V gene has CDR1 SGDLS and CDR2 YYNGEE. The CDR3 has 16 amino acids. The CDR3 nucleotides read TGTGCCAGCAGCGTAGCTGCAGGGCCGTCTGGAAACACCATATATTTT. Amino acid sequence: CASSVAAGPSGNTIYF.

The chain has TRBV2 and TRBJ2-7, with 10 bases identical to TRBD2. CDR1 and CDR2 from the germline V gene are SNHLY and FYNNEI. The CDR3 extends over 16 amino acids. V lost 7 bases and J lost 0; bases outside the gene matches: 9. The CDR3 loop is CASNPSGGLSSYEQYF. Written as DNA, the CDR3 is TGTGCCAGCAATCCTAGCGGGGGCCTAAGCTCCTACGAGCAGTACTTC.

V gene TRBV11-2 combines with J gene TRBJ2-3, with TRBD2 as a possible D gene (6 bases). The V and J ends lost 4 bases and 4 bases respectively, with 15 bases between them. CDR3 size: 15 residues. Looked up from germline, CDR1 is SGHAT and CDR2 is FQNNGV. Here the CDR3 DNA reads TGTGCCAGCAGCTCGGGACTCCTCAACCCAGATACGCAGTATTTT. Translation gives CASSSGLLNPDTQYF.

This sequence joins TRBV5-4 and TRBJ1-2; D call uncertain. With 4 bases removed from V and 2 bases from J, the gap between germline ends came to 15 bases. Per germline, CDR1 SGHNT and CDR2 YYREEE (reference sequence). The CDR3 is 15 amino acids. The CDR3 here is CASSLFTGANYGYTF. CDR3 DNA: TGTGCCAGCAGCCTATTCACGGGAGCCAACTATGGCTACACCTTC.

The V gene is TRBV18, the J gene TRBJ1-3, with a possible D match to TRBD1 (6 bases). CDR1 and CDR2 (germline): KGHSH, LQKENI. Trimming stripped 6 bases from V and 0 bases from J, with 12 bases between. CDR3 length: 15 residues. The CDR3 sequence is CASSDGQSSGNTIYF. The CDR3 coding sequence is TGTGCCAGCTCGGACGGACAGTCCTCTGGAAACACCATATATTTT.